This TCR beta chain was captured by sequencing in a study of control samples from healthy donors and cancer patients. TCRdb keeps only in-frame clones here, not all; method: immunoSEQ multiplex PCR. The table has about 75,000 clones, about 93% seen once; the top ten hold roughly 6.2%. The germline CDR1 and CDR2 sequences are MNHNS and SASEGT. V was clipped by 3 bases and J by 2 bases, with 14 bases between them. The CDR3 runs 15 residues. This clone was seen only once. This chain joins TRBV6-1 and TRBJ2-7; D not resolved. The clonotype originates from a woman aged 40-49 years in good health. Source material: blood. The CDR3 nucleotides are TGTGCCAGCAGTGATAAGGCCGATGGAGCCTACGAGCAGTACTTC. It encodes CASSDKADGAYEQYF.